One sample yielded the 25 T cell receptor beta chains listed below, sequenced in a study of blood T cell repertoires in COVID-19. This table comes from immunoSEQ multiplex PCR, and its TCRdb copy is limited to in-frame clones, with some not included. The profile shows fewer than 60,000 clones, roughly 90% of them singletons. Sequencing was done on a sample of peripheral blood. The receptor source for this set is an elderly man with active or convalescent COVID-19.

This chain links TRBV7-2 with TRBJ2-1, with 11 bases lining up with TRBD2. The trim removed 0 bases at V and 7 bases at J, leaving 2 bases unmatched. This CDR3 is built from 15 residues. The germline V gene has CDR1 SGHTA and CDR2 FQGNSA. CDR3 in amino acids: CASSLAGLAENEQFF. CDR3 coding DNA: TGTGCCAGCAGCTTAGCGGGACTAGCGGAGAATGAGCAGTTCTTC.

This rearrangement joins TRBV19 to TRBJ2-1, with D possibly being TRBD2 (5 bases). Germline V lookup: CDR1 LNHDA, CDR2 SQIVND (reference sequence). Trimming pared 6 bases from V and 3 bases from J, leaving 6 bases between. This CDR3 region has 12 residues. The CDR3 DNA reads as TGTGCCAGTAGCCGGGACTACAATGAGCAGTTCTTC. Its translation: CASSRDYNEQFF.

CDR3 region: CAINTSGGPRDEQFF. As DNA, the CDR3 is TGTGCCATCAATACGAGCGGGGGGCCTAGGGATGAGCAGTTCTTC. The V gene is TRBV10-3, the J gene TRBJ2-1, with 9 bases lining up with TRBD2. From germline, CDR1 is ENHRY and CDR2 SYGVKD. The trim removed 7 bases at V and 8 bases at J, leaving 12 bases unmatched. The CDR3 spans 15 residues.

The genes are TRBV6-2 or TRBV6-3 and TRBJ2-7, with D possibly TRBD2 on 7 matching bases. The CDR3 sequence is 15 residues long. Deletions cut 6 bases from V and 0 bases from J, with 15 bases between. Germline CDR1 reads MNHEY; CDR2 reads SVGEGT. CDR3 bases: TGTGCCAGCAGCCCCGGCGGGGGCCTCTCCTACGAGCAGTACTTC. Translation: CASSPGGGLSYEQYF.

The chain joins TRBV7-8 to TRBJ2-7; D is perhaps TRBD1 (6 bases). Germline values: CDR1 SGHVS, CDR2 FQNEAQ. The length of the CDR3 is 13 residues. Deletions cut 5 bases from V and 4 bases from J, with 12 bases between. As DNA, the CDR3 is TGTGCCAGCAGCCCTCGGACAGCATACGAGCAGTACTTC. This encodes CASSPRTAYEQYF.

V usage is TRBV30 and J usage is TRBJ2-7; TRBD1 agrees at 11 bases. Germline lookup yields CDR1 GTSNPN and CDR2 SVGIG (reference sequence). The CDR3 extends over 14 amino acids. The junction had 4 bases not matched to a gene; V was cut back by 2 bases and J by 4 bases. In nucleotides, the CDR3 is TGTGCCTGGAGTTTCGGGACAGGGGGTTACGAGCAGTACTTC. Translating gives CAWSFGTGGYEQYF.

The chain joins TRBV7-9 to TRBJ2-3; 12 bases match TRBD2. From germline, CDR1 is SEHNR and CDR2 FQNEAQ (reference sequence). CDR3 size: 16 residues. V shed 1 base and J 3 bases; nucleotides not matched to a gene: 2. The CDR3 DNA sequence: TGTGCCAGCAGCTTAGGACTAGCGGGGGTGACAGATACGCAGTATTTT. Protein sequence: CASSLGLAGVTDTQYF.

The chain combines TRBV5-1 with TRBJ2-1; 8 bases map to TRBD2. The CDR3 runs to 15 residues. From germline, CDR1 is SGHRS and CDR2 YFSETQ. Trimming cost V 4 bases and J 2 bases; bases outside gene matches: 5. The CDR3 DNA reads TGCGCCAGCAGCCCGCCGGGACTAGCCTACAATGAGCAGTTCTTC. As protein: CASSPPGLAYNEQFF.

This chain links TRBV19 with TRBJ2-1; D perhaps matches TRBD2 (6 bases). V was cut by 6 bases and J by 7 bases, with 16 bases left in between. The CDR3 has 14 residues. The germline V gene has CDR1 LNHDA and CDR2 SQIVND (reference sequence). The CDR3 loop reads CASRTPDRGNEQFF. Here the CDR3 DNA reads TGTGCCAGTAGAACCCCGGACCGGGGGAATGAGCAGTTCTTC.

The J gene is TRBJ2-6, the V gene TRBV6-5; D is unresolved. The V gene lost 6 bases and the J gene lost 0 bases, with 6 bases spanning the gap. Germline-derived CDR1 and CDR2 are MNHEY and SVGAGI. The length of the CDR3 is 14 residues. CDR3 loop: CASRLSSGANVLTF. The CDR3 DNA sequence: TGTGCCAGCAGGCTAAGCTCTGGGGCCAACGTCCTGACTTTC.

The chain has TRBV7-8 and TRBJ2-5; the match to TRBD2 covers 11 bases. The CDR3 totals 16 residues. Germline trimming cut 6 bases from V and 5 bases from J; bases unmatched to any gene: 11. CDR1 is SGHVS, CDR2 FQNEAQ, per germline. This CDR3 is CASSSTSGTAGETQYF. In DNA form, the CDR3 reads TGTGCCAGCAGTTCGACTAGCGGGACGGCCGGCGAGACCCAGTACTTC.

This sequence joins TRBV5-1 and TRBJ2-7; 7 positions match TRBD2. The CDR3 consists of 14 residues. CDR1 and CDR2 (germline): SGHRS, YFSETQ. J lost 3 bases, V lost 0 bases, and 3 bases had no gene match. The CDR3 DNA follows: TGCGCCAGCAGCTTGGAACTAGCGCGCTACGAGCAGTACTTC. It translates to CASSLELARYEQYF.

The CDR3 loop is CASSFMASGNTIYF. DNA for the CDR3: TGTGCCAGCAGCTTTATGGCTTCTGGAAACACCATATATTTT. The chain employs TRBV7-9 and TRBJ1-3, with no clear D. Trimming took off 3 bases at V and 1 base at J, with 7 bases between the two ends. This CDR3 has 14 residues. Germline lookup yields CDR1 SEHNR and CDR2 FQNEAQ (reference sequence).

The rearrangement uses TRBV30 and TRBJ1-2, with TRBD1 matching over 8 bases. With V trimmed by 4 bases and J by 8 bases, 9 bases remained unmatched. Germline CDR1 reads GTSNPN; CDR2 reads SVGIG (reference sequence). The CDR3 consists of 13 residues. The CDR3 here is CAWITGQGWGYTF. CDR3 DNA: TGTGCCTGGATCACCGGACAGGGCTGGGGCTACACCTTC. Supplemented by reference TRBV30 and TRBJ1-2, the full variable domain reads SQTIHQWPATLVQPVGSPLSLECTVEGTSNPNLYWYRQAAGRGLQLLFYSVGIGQISSEVPQNLSASRPQDRQFILSSKKLLLSDSGFYLCAWITGQGWGYTFGSGTRLTVV.

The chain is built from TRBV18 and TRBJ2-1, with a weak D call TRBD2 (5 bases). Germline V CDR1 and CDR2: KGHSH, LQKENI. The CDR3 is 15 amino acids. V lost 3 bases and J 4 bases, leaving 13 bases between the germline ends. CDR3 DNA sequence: TGTGCCAGCTCACCGTCGACCGGGGAGTACAATGAGCAGTTCTTC. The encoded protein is CASSPSTGEYNEQFF.

The CDR3 DNA is TGTGCCAGCAGCGAGGGACAGTGGCCTCGGCAGTACTTC. Its translation is CASSEGQWPRQYF. The chain recombines TRBV14 with TRBJ2-7; TRBD1 matches at 7 bases. Germline V lookup: CDR1 SGHDN, CDR2 FVKESK. V trimming: 5 bases; J trimming: 9 bases; junction bases outside the gene matches: 10. This CDR3 has 13 residues.

This CDR3 is CVRSLALFPLNGISGANVLTF. Here the CDR3 DNA reads TGTGTCAGAAGCTTAGCTTTATTCCCACTAAACGGGATTTCTGGGGCCAACGTCCTGACTTTC. The rearrangement links TRBV7-5 to TRBJ2-6; TRBD2, the table's D call, was not compared with the DNA. TRBV7-5 is reported as a pseudogene. This CDR3 spans 21 amino acids.

The CDR3, as DNA: TGTGCCAGCAGCTTAGCAGGGTGGTCAGGGGACGAGCAGTACTTC. Translating it yields CASSLAGWSGDEQYF. V and J are TRBV7-2 and TRBJ2-7, with TRBD1 as a possible D gene (6 bases). This CDR3 has 15 residues. Trimming stripped 0 bases from V and 5 bases from J, with 14 bases between. Germline values: CDR1 SGHTA, CDR2 FQGNSA.

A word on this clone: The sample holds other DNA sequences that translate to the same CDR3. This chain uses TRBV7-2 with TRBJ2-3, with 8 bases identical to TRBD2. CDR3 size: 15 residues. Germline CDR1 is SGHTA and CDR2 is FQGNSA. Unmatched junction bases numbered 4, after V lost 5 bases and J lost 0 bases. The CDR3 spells CASSPAGVSTDTQYF. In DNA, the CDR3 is TGTGCCAGCAGCCCAGCGGGGGTGAGCACAGATACGCAGTATTTT.

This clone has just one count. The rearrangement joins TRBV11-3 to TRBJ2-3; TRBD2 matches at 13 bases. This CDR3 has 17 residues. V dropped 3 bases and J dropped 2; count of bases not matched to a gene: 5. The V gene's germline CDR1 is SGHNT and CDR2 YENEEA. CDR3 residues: CASSFGLAGADTDTQYF. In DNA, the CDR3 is TGTGCCAGCAGCTTTGGACTAGCGGGGGCCGACACAGATACGCAGTATTTT.

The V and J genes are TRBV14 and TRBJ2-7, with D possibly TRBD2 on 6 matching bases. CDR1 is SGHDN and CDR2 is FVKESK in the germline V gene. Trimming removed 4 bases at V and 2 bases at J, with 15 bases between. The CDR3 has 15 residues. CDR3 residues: CASSLGLGEAYEQYF. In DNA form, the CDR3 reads TGTGCCAGCAGCCTCGGATTGGGGGAGGCCTACGAGCAGTACTTC.

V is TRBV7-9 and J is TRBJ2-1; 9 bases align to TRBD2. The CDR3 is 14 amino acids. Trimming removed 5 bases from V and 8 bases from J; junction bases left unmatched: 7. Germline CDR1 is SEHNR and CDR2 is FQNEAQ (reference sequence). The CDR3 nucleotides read TGTGCCAGCAGCCCCAGGACTAGCGCCGATGAGCAGTTCTTC. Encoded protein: CASSPRTSADEQFF.

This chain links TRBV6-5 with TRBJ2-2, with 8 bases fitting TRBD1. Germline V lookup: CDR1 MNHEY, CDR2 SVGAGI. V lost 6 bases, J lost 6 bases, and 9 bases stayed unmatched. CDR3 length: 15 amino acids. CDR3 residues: CASSKDTGGPGELFF. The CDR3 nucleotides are TGTGCCAGCAGCAAAGATACAGGGGGGCCCGGGGAGCTGTTTTTT.

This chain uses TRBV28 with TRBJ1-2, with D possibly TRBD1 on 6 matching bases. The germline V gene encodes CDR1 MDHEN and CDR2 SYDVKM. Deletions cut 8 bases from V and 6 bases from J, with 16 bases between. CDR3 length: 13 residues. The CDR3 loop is CASQLRDTNGYTF. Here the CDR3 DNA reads TGTGCCAGCCAACTCCGGGACACAAATGGCTACACCTTC.

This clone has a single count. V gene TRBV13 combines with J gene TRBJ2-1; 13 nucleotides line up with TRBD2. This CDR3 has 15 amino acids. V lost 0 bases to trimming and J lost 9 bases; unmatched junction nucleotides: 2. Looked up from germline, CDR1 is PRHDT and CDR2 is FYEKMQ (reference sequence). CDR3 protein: CASSLGGLAGAEQFF. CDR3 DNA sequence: TGTGCCAGCAGCTTAGGTGGACTAGCGGGGGCTGAGCAGTTCTTC.